Included here is one T cell receptor (beta chain) sequence, with context. The record originates from a study of T cell changes during pregnancy in multiple sclerosis. TCRdb's table, derived via immunoSEQ multiplex PCR, lists solely in-frame clones and lacks some. The repertoire holds some 80,000 clones, with nearly 95% as singletons. Trimming at V came to 0 bases and at J to 5 bases, leaving 10 bases not matched to a gene. Germline V gives CDR1 SGHTA, CDR2 FQGNSA. CDR3 length equals 17 residues. The specimen comprised peripheral blood, sampled in the second trimester of pregnancy. The J gene is TRBJ2-5, the V gene TRBV7-2; 9 bases are a match to TRBD2. The sequence derives from a female donor with multiple sclerosis, enrolled in a pregnancy study. The CDR3: CASSLAPASGKSETQYF. In DNA, the CDR3 is TGTGCCAGCAGCTTAGCGCCGGCTAGCGGGAAGAGTGAGACCCAGTACTTC.